Listed below are T cell receptor beta chains from one sample, sequenced in a study of T cells in Graves' hyperthyroidism and ophthalmopathy. TCRdb called the multiplex PCR reads again in MiXCR, with one record for every CDR3 protein. The table has about 540,000 distinct CDR3 sequences, 35% to 55% seen once; the top ten hold nearly 8.5%. Specimen: peripheral blood or thyroid tissue (not recorded which). All receptors come from a woman aged 18-29 years with Graves' hyperthyroidism. CDR3s include the opening cysteine and the closing phenylalanine or tryptophan. Fields, in order: clone size, D gene, J gene, V gene, CDR3 protein, CDR3 DNA. The D gene is left open where the match is weak. Clone size appears in some rows only: once, few, many, or a class for an expanded clone.

clone_size: few
d_call: TRBD2
j_call: TRBJ2-3
v_call: TRBV5-1
cdr3_aa: CASSGTSGRADTQYF
cdr3_nt: TGCGCCAGCAGCGGGACTAGCGGGAGAGCAGATACGCAGTATTTT

clone_size: NA
d_call: TRBD2
j_call: TRBJ2-5
v_call: TRBV7-2
cdr3_aa: CASGPSGRKTQYF
cdr3_nt: TGTGCCAGCGGCCCTAGCGGGAGAAAGACCCAGTACTTC

clone_size: many
d_call: NA
j_call: TRBJ1-1
v_call: TRBV10-3
cdr3_aa: CAISDPQENTEAFF
cdr3_nt: TGTGCCATCAGTGACCCACAGGAGAACACTGAAGCTTTCTTT

clone_size: NA
d_call: NA
j_call: TRBJ2-3
v_call: TRBV25-1
cdr3_aa: CATSDSSFLGTDTQYF
cdr3_nt: TGTGCCACCAGTGATTCCAGCTTTCTTGGCACAGATACGCAGTATTTT

clone_size: NA
d_call: TRBD1
j_call: TRBJ1-2
v_call: TRBV10-3
cdr3_aa: CAISGGQGINYGYTF
cdr3_nt: TGTGCCATCAGTGGCGGACAGGGTATTAACTATGGCTACACCTTC

clone_size: many
d_call: NA
j_call: TRBJ2-7
v_call: TRBV29-1
cdr3_aa: CSVGQISYEQYF
cdr3_nt: TGCAGCGTTGGACAGATCTCCTACGAGCAGTACTTC

clone_size: few
d_call: NA
j_call: TRBJ2-7
v_call: TRBV7-9
cdr3_aa: CASSQAERSYEQYF
cdr3_nt: TGTGCCAGCAGCCAAGCGGAACGTTCCTACGAGCAGTACTTC

clone_size: NA
d_call: NA
j_call: TRBJ1-1
v_call: TRBV6-4
cdr3_aa: CASRRELNTEAFF
cdr3_nt: TGTGCCAGCAGGCGGGAATTGAACACTGAAGCTTTCTTT

clone_size: NA
d_call: NA
j_call: TRBJ1-3
v_call: TRBV7-2
cdr3_aa: CASSFARAGNTIYF
cdr3_nt: TGTGCCAGCAGCTTCGCCAGGGCTGGAAACACCATATATTTT

clone_size: NA
d_call: NA
j_call: TRBJ2-7
v_call: TRBV6-1
cdr3_aa: CASRQAGGEYEQYF
cdr3_nt: TGTGCCAGCAGACAAGCCGGGGGCGAATACGAGCAGTACTTC

clone_size: NA
d_call: NA
j_call: TRBJ2-7
v_call: TRBV12-3/TRBV12-4
cdr3_aa: CASSTRGGDWEQYF
cdr3_nt: TGTGCCAGCAGCACACGAGGAGGCGATTGGGAGCAGTACTTC

clone_size: few
d_call: TRBD1
j_call: TRBJ1-2
v_call: TRBV5-1
cdr3_aa: CASSLGQGGRAGYGYTF
cdr3_nt: TGCGCCAGCAGCTTGGGACAGGGGGGTCGTGCCGGCTATGGCTACACCTTC

clone_size: many
d_call: NA
j_call: TRBJ2-5
v_call: TRBV29-1
cdr3_aa: CSVAPSGETQYF
cdr3_nt: TGCAGCGTGGCCCCGTCGGGGGAGACCCAGTACTTC

clone_size: once
d_call: NA
j_call: TRBJ1-1
v_call: TRBV24-1
cdr3_aa: CATSDLAGGAFF
cdr3_nt: TGTGCCACCAGTGATTTAGCGGGAGGAGCTTTCTTT

clone_size: few
d_call: NA
j_call: TRBJ2-7
v_call: TRBV10-3
cdr3_aa: CAISVSKWGREQYF
cdr3_nt: TGTGCCATCAGTGTTTCCAAGTGGGGGCGAGAGCAGTACTTC

clone_size: few
d_call: NA
j_call: TRBJ1-1
v_call: TRBV7-9
cdr3_aa: CASSLASSASPEAFF
cdr3_nt: TGTGCCAGCAGCTTAGCGAGTTCAGCATCCCCCGAAGCTTTCTTT

clone_size: NA
d_call: TRBD1
j_call: TRBJ1-2
v_call: TRBV5-1
cdr3_aa: CASSSMGQEGPWGYTF
cdr3_nt: TGTGCCAGCAGCTCAATGGGACAGGAGGGGCCTTGGGGCTACACCTTC

clone_size: NA
d_call: NA
j_call: TRBJ2-5
v_call: TRBV15
cdr3_aa: CATSREGGWGEETQYF
cdr3_nt: TGTGCCACCAGCAGAGAGGGTGGCTGGGGGGAAGAGACCCAGTACTTC

clone_size: NA
d_call: NA
j_call: TRBJ1-5
v_call: TRBV5-1
cdr3_aa: CASSSDGRDQPQHF
cdr3_nt: TGCGCCAGCAGCTCGGACGGGAGAGATCAGCCCCAGCATTTT

clone_size: NA
d_call: TRBD2
j_call: TRBJ2-7
v_call: TRBV7-2
cdr3_aa: CASSSGTSGREQYF
cdr3_nt: TGTGCCAGCTCATCAGGGACTAGCGGGCGCGAGCAGTACTTC

clone_size: NA
d_call: NA
j_call: TRBJ1-3
v_call: TRBV2
cdr3_aa: CASSLQGRGNTIYF
cdr3_nt: TGTGCCAGCAGTTTACAGGGAAGAGGAAACACCATATATTTT

clone_size: NA
d_call: TRBD1
j_call: TRBJ1-4
v_call: TRBV2
cdr3_aa: CASRKDRGGWEKLFF
cdr3_nt: TGTGCCAGCAGAAAGGACAGGGGCGGTTGGGAAAAACTGTTTTTT

clone_size: many
d_call: NA
j_call: TRBJ2-7
v_call: TRBV7-9
cdr3_aa: CASSLVDREDEQYF
cdr3_nt: TGTGCCAGCAGCTTAGTCGACAGGGAGGATGAGCAGTACTTC

clone_size: many
d_call: NA
j_call: TRBJ2-2
v_call: TRBV7-6
cdr3_aa: CASSSPMGAGELFF
cdr3_nt: TGTGCCAGCAGCTCACCTATGGGGGCCGGGGAGCTGTTTTTT

clone_size: few
d_call: TRBD2
j_call: TRBJ2-7
v_call: TRBV19
cdr3_aa: CASSTGGPYEQYF
cdr3_nt: TGTGCCAGTAGTACGGGAGGGCCCTACGAGCAGTACTTC